Below are 21 T cell receptor beta chains sequenced from a single sample in a study of CD8+ T cells in alopecia areata. As the sequencing template, cDNA was produced by extracting RNA and reverse transcribing it. Generated by immunoSEQ multiplex PCR, the TCRdb table keeps only in-frame clones and is missing some. The data show around 200,000 clones, roughly 53% seen once. This sample's treatment: oral pan-JAK inhibitor, 5-10 mg twice daily. Material: CD8+ T cells sorted from blood, obtained at week 24, from a patient treated with tofacitinib. The source of these receptors is a human donor with alopecia areata.

V and J are TRBV11-2 and TRBJ1-1; TRBD1 matches 12 bases. The CDR3 has 15 residues. The germline CDR1 and CDR2 sequences are SGHAT and FQNNGV. The trim removed 5 bases at V and 2 bases at J, leaving 3 bases unmatched. CDR3 in amino acids: CASSMGQGANTEAFF. As DNA, the CDR3 is TGTGCCAGCAGCATGGGACAGGGGGCTAACACTGAAGCTTTCTTT.

This clone was counted only a few times. The chain joins TRBV27 to TRBJ2-5; perhaps TRBD1 as D (6 bases). The V and J ends lost 5 bases and 3 bases respectively, with 10 bases between them. The CDR3 extends over 13 amino acids. Per germline, CDR1 MNHEY and CDR2 SMNVEV (reference sequence). Here the CDR3 DNA reads TGTGCCAGCAGTCGACAGGTAGAAGAGACCCAGTACTTC. As protein: CASSRQVEETQYF.

There are a few counts of this clone. The identical CDR3 is also encoded by other nucleotide sequences in the sample. The rearrangement joins TRBV20-1 to TRBJ1-1; D gene ambiguous. CDR3 length equals 11 residues. V gave up 6 bases and J gave up 0 bases, with 5 bases separating them. Germline V lookup: CDR1 DFQATT, CDR2 SNEGSKA (reference sequence). The CDR3 protein is CSAYLNTEAFF. The CDR3 DNA reads TGCAGTGCCTACTTGAACACTGAAGCTTTCTTT.

This clone was observed a few times. This chain links TRBV23-1 with TRBJ2-3, with TRBD1 matching 7 bases. TRBV23-1 is labeled an ORF, and its function is uncertain. CDR3 length: 15 residues. Losses at the gene ends were 1 base for V and 6 bases for J; bases not matched to a gene: 7. CDR3 sequence: CASSQLGQPRDTQYF. The CDR3 coding sequence is TGCGCCAGCAGTCAATTGGGACAGCCGAGGGATACGCAGTATTTT.

This clone was recorded once. The chain has TRBV12-5 and TRBJ1-5, with 7 bases aligning to TRBD1. Trimming took 4 bases from V and 5 from J; bases not matched to a gene: 8. Germline V lookup: CDR1 LGHNT, CDR2 FRNRAP. The CDR3 spans 15 residues. CDR3 in amino acids: CASGSQTGRDQPQHF. CDR3 DNA: TGTGCTAGTGGTTCCCAGACAGGGAGGGATCAGCCCCAGCATTTT.

The J gene is TRBJ1-5, the V gene TRBV30; D is unresolved. Per germline, CDR1 GTSNPN and CDR2 SVGIG (reference sequence). The length of the CDR3 is 14 residues. Trimming left V 2 bases short and J 7 bases short, with 15 bases between. CDR3 protein: CAWSYGPLAQPQHF. In DNA form, the CDR3 reads TGTGCCTGGAGTTACGGACCACTCGCCCAGCCCCAGCATTTT.

The V call is TRBV11-2, the J call TRBJ1-2; D unclear. Trimming left V 5 bases short and J 5 bases short, with 15 bases between. The V gene's germline CDR1 is SGHAT and CDR2 FQNNGV. The CDR3 covers 14 residues. This CDR3 is CASSTVPRWYGYTF. CDR3 sequence (DNA): TGTGCCAGCAGCACCGTCCCACGGTGGTATGGCTACACCTTC.

V is TRBV4-2 and J is TRBJ2-1; a weak D match, TRBD2 (6 bases). V was pared by 0 bases and J by 0 bases, with 9 bases between. The length of the CDR3 is 16 residues. Germline V gives CDR1 LGHNA, CDR2 YNFKEQ. The CDR3 sequence: CASSQDRAGSYNEQFF. DNA for the CDR3: TGTGCCAGCAGCCAAGATCGAGCGGGCTCCTACAATGAGCAGTTCTTC.

The chain employs TRBV27 and TRBJ2-5, with D possibly TRBD1 on 6 matching bases. The CDR3 sequence is 14 residues long. V dropped 6 bases and J dropped 3 bases, with 14 bases sitting between them. Germline CDR1 reads MNHEY; CDR2 reads SMNVEV (reference sequence). The DNA for the CDR3 is TGTGCCAGCAGCCGGGGACATTCAAAAGAGACCCAGTACTTC. Its protein product is CASSRGHSKETQYF.

The chain recombines TRBV25-1 with TRBJ1-2; TRBD1 aligns across 8 bases. The V gene's germline CDR1 is MGHDK and CDR2 SYGVNS. This CDR3 is 14 amino acids long. The ends lost 6 bases at V and 3 bases at J; junction bases unmatched: 6. The CDR3 sequence is CASRGDRSDYGYTF. In nucleotides, the CDR3 is TGTGCCAGCAGAGGGGACAGGTCCGACTATGGCTACACCTTC.

Only one count was recorded for this clone. V gene TRBV5-1 combines with J gene TRBJ1-1; 9 bases map to TRBD1. The CDR3 contains 15 residues. Germline lookup yields CDR1 SGHRS and CDR2 YFSETQ. J was trimmed by 1 base and V by 4 bases; bases with no gene match: 5. This chain's CDR3 is CASSVTGGGNTEAFF. The CDR3 bases are TGCGCCAGCAGCGTTACAGGGGGCGGGAACACTGAAGCTTTCTTT.

V and J are TRBV5-6 and TRBJ1-5, with D unclear. V lost 5 bases and J lost 2, with 5 bases in between. This CDR3 region has 12 residues. Per germline, CDR1 SGHDT and CDR2 YYEEEE. The CDR3 DNA is TGTGCCAGCAGGAAGGGCAATCAGCCCCAGCATTTT. It encodes CASRKGNQPQHF.

The J gene is TRBJ2-7, the V gene TRBV7-9, with D uncertain. Germline V gives CDR1 SEHNR, CDR2 FQNEAQ (reference sequence). This CDR3 region has 14 residues. V lost 5 bases and J lost 3, with 14 bases in between. In DNA form, the CDR3 reads TGTGCCAGCAGCCATTGGACGGTTAACTACGAGCAGTACTTC. Its translation is CASSHWTVNYEQYF.

Worth noting for this clone: Other DNA sequences within the sample encode an identical CDR3. The chain recombines TRBV7-9 with TRBJ2-5, with a tentative D call TRBD2 (5 bases). This CDR3 contains 14 residues. The V end lost 6 bases, the J end lost 2 bases, and 13 bases lay between the germline ends. Germline V gives CDR1 SEHNR, CDR2 FQNEAQ (reference sequence). Here the CDR3 DNA reads TGTGCCAGCAGACCACCGGGATCACAAGAGACCCAGTACTTC. This gives the protein CASRPPGSQETQYF.

The V gene is TRBV29-1, the J gene TRBJ2-1; 7 bases fit TRBD1. The CDR3 is made up of 14 amino acids. J was trimmed by 2 bases and V by 7 bases; bases with no gene match: 8. Germline loops: CDR1 SQVTM, CDR2 ANQGSEA. The CDR3 DNA follows: TGCAGCGGAGGTAGACAGGGTGCCTACAATGAGCAGTTCTTC. It encodes CSGGRQGAYNEQFF.

This chain uses TRBV18 with TRBJ1-2; D not resolved. The CDR3 is made up of 14 amino acids. V shed 3 bases and J shed 4 bases, with 12 bases lying between them. From germline, CDR1 is KGHSH and CDR2 LQKENI. CDR3 residues: CASSPKDSIYGYTF. The CDR3 DNA follows: TGTGCCAGCTCACCTAAGGACTCGATCTATGGCTACACCTTC. Full variable domain (outside the CDR3, taken from reference TRBV18 and TRBJ1-2): NAGVMQNPRHLVRRRGQEARLRCSPMKGHSHVYWYRQLPEEGLKFMVYLQKENIIDESGMPKERFSAEFPKEGPSILRIQQVVRGDSAAYFCASSPKDSIYGYTFGSGTRLTVV.

The chain combines TRBV7-3 with TRBJ2-2, with D unclear. CDR1 is SGHTA, CDR2 FQGTGA, per germline. This CDR3 is built from 12 residues. V gave up 5 bases and J gave up 7 bases, with 8 bases separating them. CDR3 sequence reads: CASSARHGELFF. Written as DNA, the CDR3 is TGTGCCAGCAGCGCCAGGCACGGGGAGCTGTTTTTT.

This clone has just a few counts. The genes are TRBV30 and TRBJ2-3; the match to TRBD2 covers 10 bases. V trimming: 5 bases; J trimming: 2 bases; junction bases outside the gene matches: 10. Germline lookup yields CDR1 GTSNPN and CDR2 SVGIG (reference sequence). CDR3 length: 16 amino acids. CDR3 loop: CAWSEGLASVTDTQYF. Here the CDR3 DNA reads TGTGCCTGGTCGGAGGGACTAGCGTCGGTCACAGATACGCAGTATTTT.

The chain is built from TRBV7-9 and TRBJ1-2; tentative D call: TRBD1 (5 bases). CDR1 and CDR2 from the germline V gene are SEHNR and FQNEAQ (reference sequence). The CDR3 consists of 14 residues. V was trimmed by 5 bases and J by 6 bases, leaving 16 bases between them. The CDR3 here is CASSHGYRRDGYTF. CDR3 in DNA: TGTGCCAGCAGCCACGGATACAGGAGAGATGGCTACACCTTC.

This clone was picked up a small number of times. The gene calls are TRBV11-2 and TRBJ2-5; D ambiguous. This CDR3 spans 12 amino acids. In germline, CDR1 is SGHAT, CDR2 FQNNGV. Trimming cost V 8 bases and J 2 bases, with 9 bases left between them. The CDR3 DNA reads as TGTGCCAGCTCGAACGGGCAAGAGACCCAGTACTTC. This translates into CASSNGQETQYF.

The J gene is TRBJ2-2, the V gene TRBV5-6; 7 nucleotides match TRBD2. Per germline, CDR1 SGHDT and CDR2 YYEEEE. V dropped 4 bases and J dropped 2; count of bases not matched to a gene: 2. This CDR3 has 14 residues. CDR3 bases: TGTGCCAGCAGCCCGGGACTAAACACCGGGGAGCTGTTTTTT. Its translation: CASSPGLNTGELFF.